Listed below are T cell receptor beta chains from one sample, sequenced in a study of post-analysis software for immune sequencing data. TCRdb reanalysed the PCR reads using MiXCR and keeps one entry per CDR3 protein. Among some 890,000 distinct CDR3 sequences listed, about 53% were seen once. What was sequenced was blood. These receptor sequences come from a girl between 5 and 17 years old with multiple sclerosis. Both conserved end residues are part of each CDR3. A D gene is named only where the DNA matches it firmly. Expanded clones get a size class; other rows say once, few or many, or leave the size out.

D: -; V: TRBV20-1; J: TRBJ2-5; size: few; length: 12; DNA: TGCAGTGCCACGTCAATTGAGGAGACCCAGTACTTC; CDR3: CSATSIEETQYF
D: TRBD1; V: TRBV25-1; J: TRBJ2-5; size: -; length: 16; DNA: TGTGCCAGCAGTGAGAGAGGGGGACAGGGATGGAATGAGCAGTACTTC; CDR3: CASSERGGQGWNEQYF
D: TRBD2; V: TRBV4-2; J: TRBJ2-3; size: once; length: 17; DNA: TGTGCCAGCAGCCAAGATCGCAGCGGGAGAGCCACAGATACGCAGTATTTT; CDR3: CASSQDRSGRATDTQYF
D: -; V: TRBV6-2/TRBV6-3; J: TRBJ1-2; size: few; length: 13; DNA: TGTGCCAGCAGCTGGGGACTCAACTATGGCTACACCTTC; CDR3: CASSWGLNYGYTF
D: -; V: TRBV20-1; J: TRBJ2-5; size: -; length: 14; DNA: TGCAGTGCTGAGGGCAGTGTCAGAGTCGAGACCCAGTACTTC; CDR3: CSAEGSVRVETQYF
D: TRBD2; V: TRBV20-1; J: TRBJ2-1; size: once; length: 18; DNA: TGCAGTGCTAGACCCAGAGCGACCGGGACTAGCAGGAGAGGAGTGCAGTTCTTC; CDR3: CSARPRATGTSRRGVQFF
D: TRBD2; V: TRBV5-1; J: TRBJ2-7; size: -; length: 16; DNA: TGCGCCAGCAGCTTCATAGCGGGAGGGCCGTTATACGAGCAGTACTTC; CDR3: CASSFIAGGPLYEQYF
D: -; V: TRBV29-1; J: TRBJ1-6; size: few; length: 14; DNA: TGCAGCGTTGCGGACGGACGGAATAATTCACCCCTCCACTTT; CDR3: CSVADGRNNSPLHF
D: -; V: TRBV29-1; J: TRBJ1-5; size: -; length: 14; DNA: TGCAGCGTGACGACGGCGGGGGTCAATCAGCCCCAGCATTTT; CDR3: CSVTTAGVNQPQHF
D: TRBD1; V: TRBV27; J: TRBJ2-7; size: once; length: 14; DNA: TGTGCCAGCAGTTTATCCCAGGGGGCCTACGAGCAGTACTTC; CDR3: CASSLSQGAYEQYF
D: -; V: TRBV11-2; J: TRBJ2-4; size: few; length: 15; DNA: TGTGCCAGCAGCCCCCCCCCGGGGAACAAAAACATTCAGTACTTC; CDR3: CASSPPPGNKNIQYF
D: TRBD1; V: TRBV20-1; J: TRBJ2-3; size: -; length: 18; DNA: TGCAGTGCTAGTGAAGGTGGCAGGGACAGTATGAGCACAGATACGCAGTATTTT; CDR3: CSASEGGRDSMSTDTQYF
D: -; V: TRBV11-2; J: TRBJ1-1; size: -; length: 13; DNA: TGTGCCAGCAGCATCAACAGGTACACTGAAGCTTTCTTT; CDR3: CASSINRYTEAFF
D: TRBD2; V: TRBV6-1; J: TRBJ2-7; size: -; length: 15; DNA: TGTGCCAGCAGTGACACTAGCGGAATCTCCTACGAGCAGTACTTC; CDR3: CASSDTSGISYEQYF
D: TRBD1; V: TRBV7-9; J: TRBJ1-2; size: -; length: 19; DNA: TGTGCCAGCAGCTTATCATGGGGACAGGGGGCCAACTTGAACTATGGCTACACCTTC; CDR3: CASSLSWGQGANLNYGYTF
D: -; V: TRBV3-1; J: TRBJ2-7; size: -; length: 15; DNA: TGTGCCAGCAGCCAAGTACAGGGCGGCCCCTACGAGCAGTACTTC; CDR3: CASSQVQGGPYEQYF
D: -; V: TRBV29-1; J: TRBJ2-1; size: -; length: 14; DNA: TGCAGCGACTGGACGGGGGACGGATACAATGAGCAGTTCTTC; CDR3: CSDWTGDGYNEQFF
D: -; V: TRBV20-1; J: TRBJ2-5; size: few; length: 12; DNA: TGCAGTGCGAGGGCCTCAGAGGAGACCCAGTACTTC; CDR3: CSARASEETQYF
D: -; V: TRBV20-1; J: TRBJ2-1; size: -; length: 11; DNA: TGCAGTGCTAGAGTGGGAGATGAGCAGTTCTTC; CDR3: CSARVGDEQFF
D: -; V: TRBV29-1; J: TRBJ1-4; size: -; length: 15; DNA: TGCAGCGTGAACCTATTTGGAGGGATTAATGAAAAACTGTTTTTT; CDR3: CSVNLFGGINEKLFF
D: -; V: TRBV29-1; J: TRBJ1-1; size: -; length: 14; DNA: TGCAGCGTTGCCCGTGGGGGTTGGAACACTGAAGCTTTCTTT; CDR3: CSVARGGWNTEAFF
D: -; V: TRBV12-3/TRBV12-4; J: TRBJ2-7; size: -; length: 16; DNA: TGTGCCAGCAGTCCTGGAGGGTTGGCTACTTACTACGAGCAGTACTTC; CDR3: CASSPGGLATYYEQYF
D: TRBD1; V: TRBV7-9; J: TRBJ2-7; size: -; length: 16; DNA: TGTGCCAGCACCCTAAGTGGAACAGGGGGCATGTACGAGCAGTACTTC; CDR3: CASTLSGTGGMYEQYF
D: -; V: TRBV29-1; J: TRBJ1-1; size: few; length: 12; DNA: TGCAGCGTGGCGACAGGGAACACTGAAGCTTTCTTT; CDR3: CSVATGNTEAFF
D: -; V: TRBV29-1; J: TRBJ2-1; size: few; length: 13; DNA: TGCAGCGTTGCCCCGGGGGCTCGTCATGAGCAGTTCTTC; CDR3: CSVAPGARHEQFF
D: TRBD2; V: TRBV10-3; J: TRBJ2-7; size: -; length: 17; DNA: TGTGCCATCAGTGAATTCTCGTCTAGCGGGCCCTACTACGAGCAGTACTTC; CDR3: CAISEFSSSGPYYEQYF